Listed here are 7 T cell receptor beta chains from one sample, sequenced in a study of T cell responses to AZD1222 COVID-19 vaccine. The assay was immunoSEQ multiplex PCR, and TCRdb's table has in-frame clones only and misses some. The data contain 150,000 to 200,000 clones, over 80% of them singletons. The material was peripheral blood, obtained on day 0 of AZD1222 vaccination. These receptors were obtained from an adult in good health.

This chain links TRBV11-2 with TRBJ1-1; D is uncertain. CDR1 and CDR2 (germline): SGHAT, FQNNGV. V lost 5 bases, J lost 2 bases, and 6 bases lay in between. This CDR3 is 12 amino acids long. Here the CDR3 reads CASSRTNTEAFF. CDR3 sequence (DNA): TGTGCCAGCAGCCGGACCAACACTGAAGCTTTCTTT.

The CDR3 spells CASSQDKRPSGTDTQYF. The CDR3 bases are TGTGCCAGCAGCCAAGATAAGAGGCCTAGCGGGACAGATACGCAGTATTTT. The V call is TRBV4-2, the J call TRBJ2-3; 8 nucleotides line up with TRBD2. This CDR3 spans 17 amino acids. Germline V gene sequence: CDR1 LGHNA, CDR2 YNFKEQ. Trimming cost V 0 bases and J 3 bases; bases outside gene matches: 8.

The V gene is TRBV19, the J gene TRBJ2-1; TRBD2 matches 11 bases. Germline CDR1 reads LNHDA; CDR2 reads SQIVND (reference sequence). CDR3 length: 16 residues. V shed 5 bases and J 10 bases; nucleotides not matched to a gene: 13. CDR3 DNA sequence: TGTGCCAGTAGTGTGAGTAGCGGGAGGGCCCTCGGGGAGCAGTTCTTC. This codes for CASSVSSGRALGEQFF.

This sequence joins TRBV13 and TRBJ1-2; D not resolved. The CDR3 is 12 residues long. The germline gives CDR1 PRHDT, CDR2 FYEKMQ (reference sequence). Trimming took off 5 bases at V and 6 bases at J, with 10 bases between the two ends. The CDR3 DNA follows: TGTGCCAGCAGCCTCTATAGAGATGGCTACACCTTC. Its translation: CASSLYRDGYTF. Full variable domain (outside the CDR3, taken from reference TRBV13 and TRBJ1-2): AAGVIQSPRHLIKEKRETATLKCYPIPRHDTVYWYQQGPGQDPQFLISFYEKMQSDKGSIPDRFSAQQFSDYHSELNMSSLELGDSALYFCASSLYRDGYTFGSGTRLTVV.

The rearrangement uses TRBV19 and TRBJ1-5; D might be TRBD1 (5 bases). Germline V gives CDR1 LNHDA, CDR2 SQIVND (reference sequence). CDR3 length: 14 amino acids. The ends were cut back, 3 bases at V and 4 bases at J, with 10 bases in the middle. In DNA, the CDR3 is TGTGCCAGTAGTATTCAGGGTCCGAATCAGCCCCAGCATTTT. This gives the protein CASSIQGPNQPQHF.

V and J are TRBV5-3 and TRBJ1-2; tentatively, D is TRBD1 (5 bases). TRBV5-3 is noted as an ORF with a role that remains uncertain. The ends were cut back, 3 bases at V and 5 bases at J, with 20 bases in the middle. There are 16 residues in the CDR3. The CDR3 protein is CARSSTNRTPSYGYTF. DNA for the CDR3: TGTGCCAGAAGCTCGACTAACAGGACGCCCTCGTATGGCTACACCTTC.

As regards this clone: A junction boundary mismatches the germline segment, possibly from a read error. V and J are TRBV29-1 and TRBJ2-3; 13 nucleotides match TRBD2. CDR3 length: 14 amino acids. Germline loops: CDR1 SQVTM, CDR2 ANQGSEA. The DNA for the CDR3 is TGCAGCGTGGAAGGACTAGCGGGAGCAGATACGCAGTATTTT. Its translation: CSVEGLAGADTQYF.